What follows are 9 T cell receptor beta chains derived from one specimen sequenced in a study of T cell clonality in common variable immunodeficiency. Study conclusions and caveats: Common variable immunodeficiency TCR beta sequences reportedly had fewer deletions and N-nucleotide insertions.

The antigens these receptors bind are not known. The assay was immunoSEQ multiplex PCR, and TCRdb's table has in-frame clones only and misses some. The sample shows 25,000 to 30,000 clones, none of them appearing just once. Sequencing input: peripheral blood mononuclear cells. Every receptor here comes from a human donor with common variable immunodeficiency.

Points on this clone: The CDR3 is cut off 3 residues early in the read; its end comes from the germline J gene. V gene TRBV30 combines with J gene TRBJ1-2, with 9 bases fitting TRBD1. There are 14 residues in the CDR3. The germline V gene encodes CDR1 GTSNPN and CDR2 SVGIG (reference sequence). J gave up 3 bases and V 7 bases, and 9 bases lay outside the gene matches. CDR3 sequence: CASDRTGDDYGYTF. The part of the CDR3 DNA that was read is TGTGCCTCGGATAGGACAGGGGATGACTATGGC.

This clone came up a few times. The CDR3 here is CAWSKDRGGGYTF. Incomplete CDR3 DNA: TGTGCCTGGAGTAAGGACAGGGGAGGTGGC. This chain connects TRBV30 to TRBJ1-2; 9 bases are a match to TRBD1. The read finishes 3 residues shy of the CDR3 end, and the germline J gene is used to complete it. The J segment lost 7 bases and the V segment lost 2 bases, leaving 5 bases of the junction unmatched. CDR1 and CDR2 (germline): GTSNPN, SVGIG (reference sequence). The CDR3 has 13 amino acids.

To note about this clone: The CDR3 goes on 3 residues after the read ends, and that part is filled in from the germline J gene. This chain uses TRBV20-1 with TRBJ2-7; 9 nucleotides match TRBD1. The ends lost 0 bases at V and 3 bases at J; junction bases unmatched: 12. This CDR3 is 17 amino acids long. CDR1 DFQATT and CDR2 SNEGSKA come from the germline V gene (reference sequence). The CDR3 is CSARDGSSDRGNYEQYF. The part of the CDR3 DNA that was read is TGCAGTGCTAGAGATGGCTCCTCGGACAGGGGAAACTACGAG.

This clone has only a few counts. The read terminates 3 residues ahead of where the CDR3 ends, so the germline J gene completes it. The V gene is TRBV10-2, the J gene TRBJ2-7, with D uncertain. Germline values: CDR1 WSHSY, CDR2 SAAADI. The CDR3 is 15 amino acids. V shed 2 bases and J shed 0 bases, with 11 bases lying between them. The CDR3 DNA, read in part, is TGCGCCAGCAGTGAGAGTACTTATAGCTCCTACGAG. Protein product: CASSESTYSSYE. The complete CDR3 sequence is CASSESTYSSYEQYF.

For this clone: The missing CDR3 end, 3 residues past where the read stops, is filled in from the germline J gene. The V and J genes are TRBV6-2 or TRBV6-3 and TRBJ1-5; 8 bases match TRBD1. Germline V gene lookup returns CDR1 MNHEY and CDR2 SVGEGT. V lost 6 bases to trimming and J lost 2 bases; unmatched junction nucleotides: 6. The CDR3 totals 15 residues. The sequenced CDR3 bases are TGTGCCAGCAGCCTATCAGGGGGCGGCAATCAGCCC. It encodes CASSLSGGGNQP. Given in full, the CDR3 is CASSLSGGGNQPQHF.

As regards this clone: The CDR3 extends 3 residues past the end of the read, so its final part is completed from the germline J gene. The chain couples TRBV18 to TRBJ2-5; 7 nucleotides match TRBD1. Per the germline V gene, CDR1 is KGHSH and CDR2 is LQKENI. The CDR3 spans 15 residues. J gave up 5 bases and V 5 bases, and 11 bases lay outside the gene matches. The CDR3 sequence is CASSTYTTGIETQYF. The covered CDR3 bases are TGTGCCAGCTCAACCTATACGACAGGGATCGAGACC. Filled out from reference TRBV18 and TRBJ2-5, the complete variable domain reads NAGVMQNPRHLVRRRGQEARLRCSPMKGHSHVYWYRQLPEEGLKFMVYLQKENIIDESGMPKERFSAEFPKEGPSILRIQQVVRGDSAAYFCASSTYTTGIETQYFGPGTRLLVL.

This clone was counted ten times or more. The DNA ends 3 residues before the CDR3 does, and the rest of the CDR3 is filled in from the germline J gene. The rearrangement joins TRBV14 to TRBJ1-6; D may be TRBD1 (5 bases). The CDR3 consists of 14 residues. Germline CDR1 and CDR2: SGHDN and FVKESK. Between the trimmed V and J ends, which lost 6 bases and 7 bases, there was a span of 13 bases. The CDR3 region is CASSLYTGNSPLHF. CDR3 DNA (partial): TGTGCCAGCAGTCTCTACACAGGCAATTCACCC.

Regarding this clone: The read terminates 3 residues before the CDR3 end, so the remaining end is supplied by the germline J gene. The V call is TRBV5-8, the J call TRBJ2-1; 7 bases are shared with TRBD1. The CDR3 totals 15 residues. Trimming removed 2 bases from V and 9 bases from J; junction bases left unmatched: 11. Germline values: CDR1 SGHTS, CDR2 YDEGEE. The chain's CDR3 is CASSLFRDRTLEQFF. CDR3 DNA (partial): TGTGCCAGCAGCTTATTTCGGGACAGAACTCTTGAG.

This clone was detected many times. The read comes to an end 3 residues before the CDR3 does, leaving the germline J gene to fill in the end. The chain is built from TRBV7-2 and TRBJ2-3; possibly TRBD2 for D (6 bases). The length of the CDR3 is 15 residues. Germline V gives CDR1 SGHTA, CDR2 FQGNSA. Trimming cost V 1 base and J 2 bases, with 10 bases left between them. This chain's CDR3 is CASSLVAVLTDTQYF. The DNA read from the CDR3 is TGTGCCAGCAGCTTAGTAGCGGTCCTCACAGATACG.